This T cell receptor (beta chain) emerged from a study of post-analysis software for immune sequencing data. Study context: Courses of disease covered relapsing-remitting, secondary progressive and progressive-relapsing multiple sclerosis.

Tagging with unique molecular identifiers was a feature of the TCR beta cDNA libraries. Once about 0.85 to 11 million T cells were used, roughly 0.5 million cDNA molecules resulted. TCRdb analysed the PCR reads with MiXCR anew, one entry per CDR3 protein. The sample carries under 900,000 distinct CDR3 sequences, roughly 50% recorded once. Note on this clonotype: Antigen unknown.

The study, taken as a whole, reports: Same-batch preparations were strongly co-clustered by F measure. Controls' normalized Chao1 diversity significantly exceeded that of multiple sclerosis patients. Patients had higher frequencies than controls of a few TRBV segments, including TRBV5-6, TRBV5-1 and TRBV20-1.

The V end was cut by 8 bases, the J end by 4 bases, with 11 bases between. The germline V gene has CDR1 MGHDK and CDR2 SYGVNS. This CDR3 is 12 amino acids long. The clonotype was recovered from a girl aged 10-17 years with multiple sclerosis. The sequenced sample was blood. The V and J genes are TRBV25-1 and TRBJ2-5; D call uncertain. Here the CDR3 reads CASRPGRETQYF. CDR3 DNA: TGTGCCAGCCGCCCCGGACGAGAGACCCAGTACTTC. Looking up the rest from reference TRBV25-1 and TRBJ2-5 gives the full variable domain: EADIYQTPRYLVIGTGKKITLECSQTMGHDKMYWYQQDPGMELHLIHYSYGVNSTEKGDLSSESTVSRIRTEHFPLTLESARPSHTSQYLCASRPGRETQYFGPGTRLLVL.